This T cell receptor beta chain is drawn from a study of cytomegalovirus exposure and HLA in healthy donors (dated by TCRdb to about 2017). About the investigation overall: According to an earlier analysis of 587 of the donors, about 190 million T cells yielded 100 million or so unique TCR beta sequences and 276 Gb of sequence data. An earlier analysis of about 620 of the donors applied high-throughput TCR beta sequencing to assess whether each TCR beta V gene segment acted as functional or pseudogenic. High-throughput TCR immunosequencing, statistical association of individual TCRs with disease status, and machine learning were combined to predict cytomegalovirus infection status. Donor age, sex, ethnicity and CMV serostatus were compiled together with the repertoire data. Using immunosequencing, the study profiled T cell repertoires from around 680 subjects and related those repertoires to cytomegalovirus serostatus. Across some 400 genotyped donors of the cohort, an average of roughly 250,000 unique TCR beta nucleotide sequences per donor were sequenced, and around 19% of those sequences were non-productive. Of the 398 genotyped donors, about 84% fell in the genetic ancestry cluster associated with self-reported Caucasian donors. Roughly 5 DR-DQ haplotypes were handled as single units for association and clustering, since linkage in the cohort was strong. Typing coverage differed by locus: A, B, C, DRB1 and DQB1 were typed in about 629-630 donors, DQA1 in approximately 520, DPA1 in 606, and DPB1 in around 490. A separate validation cohort of roughly 110 different subjects was used in addition to the roughly 620-subject first cohort. All discovery cohort repertoires had been generated on a single sequencing platform. A later analysis re-analyzed previously published TCR beta repertoires from roughly 690 donors and added high-resolution HLA genotyping to study TCR occurrence patterns. The aim of the study was to test whether cataloging public T cell receptors could identify signatures of past pathogen exposure. The later analysis used no new phenotypic data to find candidate immune exposures, relying instead on TCR beta sequences and their occurrence across donors. In a later genetic analysis, genome-wide SNP genotypes for 398 of the 666 donors were used, and that subset was treated as a discovery cohort. HLA typing covered class I and class II loci at four-digit resolution. Roughly 300 gigabases of sequencing data and 70 million to 95 million unique TCR sequences made up an early release that covered nearly 650 HLA-typed donors.

Results the study describes overall, beyond this receptor: A group of highly shared sequence variants was considered likely to be a technical artifact of the sequencing pipeline. A later analysis reported that several top co-occurrence clusters appeared linked to parvovirus B19, influenza, CMV and Epstein-Barr virus. While some public TCRs were present in many individuals, most TCR sequences turned up only very rarely across donors. Presence/absence analyses assumed roughly uniform sequencing depth across donors, an assumption that may not hold. The only immune exposure information available for the cohort was CMV serostatus. A later analysis found that HLA-associated TCR beta chains were more clonally expanded and had lower generation probabilities than equally common non-associated chains. In a later analysis, most CMV-associated TCR beta chains were found to appear HLA-restricted, with HLA associations seemingly driven largely by CMV exposure. According to a later genetic analysis, donors in an Asian-associated ancestry cluster had fewer N-insertions in productive TCRs than the roughly 660-donor mean. A further reported finding was that TCR beta sequences accurately predicted the HLA-A and HLA-B alleles for most subjects in the first cohort. Because counts were too low, 15 to 20 rarely observed V segments, including chromosome 9 orphons, were left out of the earlier analysis of 587 of the donors. In a later analysis, the rate of TCR association differed among HLA loci, with DRB1 alleles having the most associated TCRs and HLA-C alleles having the fewest. Some IMGT-functional V segments, including TRBV6-2 and TRBV6-3, could not be told apart with the 87-base-pair reads, so those segments were excluded. At a false discovery rate of 0.05, a later analysis linked 16,951 TCR beta sequences to specific HLA alleles. The classifier was reported to diagnose cytomegalovirus status with high specificity and sensitivity in both the original and validation cohorts. Correlated functional status among segregating V segments might reflect linkage disequilibrium, but an unknown experimental factor could not be ruled out. A later genetic analysis associated a missense DCLRE1C variant with V-gene and J-gene trimming of TCR beta chains, and an independent cohort replicated the association. In the study, roughly 160 TCR beta chains were listed as associated with cytomegalovirus. In vitro tests confirmed that a few of the cytomegalovirus-associated TCR beta chains recognize cytomegalovirus antigens. Because HLA typing was missing for some donors at each locus, association tests included only the typed subset. Broadly in line with IMGT annotations, most TCR beta V segments showed up in productive rearrangements about 87% or about 30% of the time in an earlier analysis of a few hundred of the donors. Strong co-occurrence of HLA alleles, especially DR and DQ, made assigning TCR associations to individual alleles difficult. Only TCR beta chains were sequenced in this cohort, and the absence of alpha or paired-chain data limited detectable features. According to the authors, the approach could potentially be generalized to other disease states and immunological phenotypes.

The library was produced with the immunoSEQ multiplex PCR assay. A mixture of 60 forward primers for TCR Vbeta segments and 13 reverse primers for TCR Jbeta segments was used in the multiplex PCR. The CDR3 region of rearranged TCR beta genes was amplified from genomic DNA with a multiplex PCR assay. The amplified TCR beta libraries were sequenced on the Illumina HiSeq System as 87-base-pair reads. In the original analysis: In a later analysis, roughly 80 million unique TCR beta chains were counted across the roughly 610 repertoires, and roughly 9.9 million of these chains were shared by at least two donors. To remove PCR and sequencing errors, raw reads were error-corrected and collapsed into unique sequences using a nearest-neighbor algorithm that merged closely related sequences. V, D and J gene segments were assigned by aligning CDR3 sequences to IMGT reference sequences. For a sequence to be retained, at least a six-nucleotide match to both a V gene segment and a J gene segment was required. Rearrangements were classified as productive when the CDR3 lacked stop codons and remained in frame with V and J, and all other rearrangements were classified as non-productive. CDR3 was defined according to IMGT convention as the region running from the second conserved V-encoded cysteine to the conserved J-encoded phenylalanine. Sequences without an unambiguous match to a single V gene segment were excluded from the earlier analysis of 450 to 650 of the donors. In an earlier analysis of a few hundred of the donors, V segments were called functional above 56.7% productive rearrangements and were called segregating when the between-donor standard deviation exceeded 5%. A statistical classification framework was developed to diagnose cytomegalovirus status using the catalog of TCR beta chain sequences. A later analysis assigned V and J genes by comparing TCR nucleotide sequences with IMGT/GENE-DB human TR gene sequences. In a later analysis, CDR3 sequences and most-parsimonious VDJ recombination scenarios were assigned using the TCRdist pipeline. In a later analysis, each TCR beta chain was defined by its CDR3 amino acid sequence together with its V-gene family, and reads without a unique V-gene family were excluded. A later analysis removed over 500 highly shared, low-generation-probability nucleotide sequences to deal with suspected cross-contamination and a sequencing artifact. For each public chain, a later analysis derived a clonal expansion index from normalized ranks of inferred template counts within each repertoire. In a later analysis, generation probabilities were computed using a VDJ recombination model fitted to out-of-frame rearrangements, and the results were checked against IGoR. In a later analysis, hypergeometric tests were used to score TCR-TCR, TCR-HLA and TCR-CMV co-occurrence, with a repertoire-size bias correction applied to TCR pairs. A later analysis estimated false discovery rates by permuting HLA or CMV assignments 20 times. In a later analysis, co-occurring TCRs were grouped using DBSCAN, with TCRdist sequence similarity added in when clustering inside HLA-allele-positive subsets. Repertoires with fewer than 30,000 or more than 120,000 public chains, plus five repertoires with anomalous nucleotide sharing, were excluded from co-occurrence clustering. In its TCRdb copy, this immuneACCESS table keeps in-frame sequences only and misses some clones. Where compared with another copy, unresolved V genes explain less than half of these, and the others have no known cause. The V and J calls and the clone size are those of that table, but D and trimming were determined from the DNA. The sample data list about 150,000 clones, and around 79% of these were observed just once. Together, the top ten hold 1.7% of the sample.

The cohort consisted of 666 healthy bone marrow donors. At the time of sampling, all cohort members were nominally healthy, though unrecorded immune exposures were likely present. The donor was CMV seronegative and belonged to the group of 352 seronegative cohort members. A peripheral blood sample was provided by each donor, and peripheral blood mononuclear cells were used for TCR beta sequencing. The Qiagen DNeasy Blood Extraction Kit was used to extract genomic DNA from the blood cell samples. CDR1 LNHDA and CDR2 SQIVND were looked up in the germline V gene (reference sequence). V gives up 7 bases and J gives up 2 bases, and the segment between their germline ends measures 15 bases. CDR3 length: 15 amino acids, cysteine to phenylalanine. Only the CDR3 part of the read is kept: 45 bases, read in frame from the first base. On this clone itself: Its antigen is currently not known. No base-level quality is on record; no much larger clone is a single base apart.

The receptor comes from a woman aged 25-40 years in good health and CMV-seronegative. Sequenced: PBMCs. The V gene is TRBV19 and the J gene is TRBJ1-5, with the D gene not clear enough to name. The bases read TGTGCCAGTAATTGGGAGGCAAGGGGCAATCAGCCCCAGCATTTT. Its product reads: CASNWEARGNQPQHF.